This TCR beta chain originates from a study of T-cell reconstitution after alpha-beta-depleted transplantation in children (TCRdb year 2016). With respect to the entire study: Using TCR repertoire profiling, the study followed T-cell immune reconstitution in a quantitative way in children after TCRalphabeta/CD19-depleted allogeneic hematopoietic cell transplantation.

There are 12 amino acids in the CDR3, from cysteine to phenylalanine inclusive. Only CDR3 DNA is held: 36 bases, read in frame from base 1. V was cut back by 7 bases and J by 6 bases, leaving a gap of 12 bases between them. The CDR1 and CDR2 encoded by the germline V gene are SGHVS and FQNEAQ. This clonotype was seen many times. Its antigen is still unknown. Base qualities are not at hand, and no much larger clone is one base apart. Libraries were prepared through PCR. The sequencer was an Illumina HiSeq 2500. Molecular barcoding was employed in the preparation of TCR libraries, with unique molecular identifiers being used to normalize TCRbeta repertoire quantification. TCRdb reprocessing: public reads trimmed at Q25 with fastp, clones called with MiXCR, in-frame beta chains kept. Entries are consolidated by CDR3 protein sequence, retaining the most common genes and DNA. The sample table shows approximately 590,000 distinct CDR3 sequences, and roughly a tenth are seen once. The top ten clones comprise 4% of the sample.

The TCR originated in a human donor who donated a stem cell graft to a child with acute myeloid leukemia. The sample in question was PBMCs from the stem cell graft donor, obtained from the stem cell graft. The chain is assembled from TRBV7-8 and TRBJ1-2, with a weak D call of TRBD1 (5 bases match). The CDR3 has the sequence CASNKGEDGYTF. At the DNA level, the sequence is TGTGCCAGCAATAAAGGGGAGGATGGCTACACCTTC.